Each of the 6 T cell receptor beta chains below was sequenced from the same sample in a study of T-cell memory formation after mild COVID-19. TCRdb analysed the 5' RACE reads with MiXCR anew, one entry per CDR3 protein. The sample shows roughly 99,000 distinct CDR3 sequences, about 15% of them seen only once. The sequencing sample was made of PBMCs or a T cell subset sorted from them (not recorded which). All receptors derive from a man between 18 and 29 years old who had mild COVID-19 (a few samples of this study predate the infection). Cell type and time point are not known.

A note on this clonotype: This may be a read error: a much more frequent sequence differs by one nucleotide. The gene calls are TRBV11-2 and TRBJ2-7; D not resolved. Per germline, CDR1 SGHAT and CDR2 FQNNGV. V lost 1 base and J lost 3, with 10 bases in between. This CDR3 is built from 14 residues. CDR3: CASSLAVGNYEQYF. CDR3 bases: TGTGCCAGCAGCTTAGCCGTAGGGAACTACGAGCAGTACTTC.

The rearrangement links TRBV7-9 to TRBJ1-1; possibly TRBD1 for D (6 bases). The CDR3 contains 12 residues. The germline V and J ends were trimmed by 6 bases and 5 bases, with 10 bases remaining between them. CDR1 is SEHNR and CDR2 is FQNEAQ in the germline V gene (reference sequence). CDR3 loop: CASSPQGTEAFF. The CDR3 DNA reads TGTGCCAGCAGTCCACAGGGAACTGAAGCTTTCTTT.

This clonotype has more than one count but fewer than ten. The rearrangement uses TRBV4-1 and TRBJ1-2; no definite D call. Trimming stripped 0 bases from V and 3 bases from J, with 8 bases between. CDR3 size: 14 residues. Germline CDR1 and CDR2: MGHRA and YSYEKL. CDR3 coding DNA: TGCGCCAGCAGCCAAGATTCCGGGTACTATGGCTACACCTTC. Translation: CASSQDSGYYGYTF.

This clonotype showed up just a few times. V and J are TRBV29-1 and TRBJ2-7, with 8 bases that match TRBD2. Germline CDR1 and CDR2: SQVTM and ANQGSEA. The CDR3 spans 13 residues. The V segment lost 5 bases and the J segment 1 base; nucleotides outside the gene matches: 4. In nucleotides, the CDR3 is TGCAGCGTTAATTTAGCGGGGTCCTACGAGCAGTACTTC. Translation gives CSVNLAGSYEQYF.

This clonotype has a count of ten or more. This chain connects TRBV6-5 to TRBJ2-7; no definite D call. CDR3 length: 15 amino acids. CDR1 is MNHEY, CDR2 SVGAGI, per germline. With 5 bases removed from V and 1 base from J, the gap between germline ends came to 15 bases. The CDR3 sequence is CASSRMVDRSYEQYF. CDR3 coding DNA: TGTGCCAGCAGTAGAATGGTGGACCGTTCCTACGAGCAGTACTTC.

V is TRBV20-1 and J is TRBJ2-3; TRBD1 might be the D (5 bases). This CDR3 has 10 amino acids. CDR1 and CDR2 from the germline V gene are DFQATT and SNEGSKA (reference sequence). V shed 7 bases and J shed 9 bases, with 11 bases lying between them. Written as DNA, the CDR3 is TGCAGTGTCCCCAGGGAAACGCAGTATTTT. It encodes CSVPRETQYF.